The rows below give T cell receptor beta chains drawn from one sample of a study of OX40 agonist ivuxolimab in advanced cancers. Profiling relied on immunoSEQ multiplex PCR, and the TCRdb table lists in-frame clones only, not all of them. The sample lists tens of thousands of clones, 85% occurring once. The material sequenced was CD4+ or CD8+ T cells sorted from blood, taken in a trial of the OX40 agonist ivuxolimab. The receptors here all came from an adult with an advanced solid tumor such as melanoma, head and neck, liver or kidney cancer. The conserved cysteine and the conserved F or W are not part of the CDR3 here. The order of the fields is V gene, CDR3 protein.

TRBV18,ASSPLIGWGAETQY
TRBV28,ASSRDSLEQPQH
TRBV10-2,ASSRREVYEQY
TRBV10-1,ASSSCIIAQSRANVLT
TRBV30,AWSLRGLSTEAF
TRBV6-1,ASSRGDTGELF
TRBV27,ASSLGGRRTGELF
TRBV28,ASSRAGTTNEKLF
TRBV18,ASSRDNTDTQY
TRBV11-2,ASSLDRGPYEQY
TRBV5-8,ASRLAGAPQYEQY
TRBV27,ASSLEGGGTQAF
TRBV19,ASRDRYEQY
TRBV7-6,ASSLDSGLSNEQY
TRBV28,ASNTPAGEQF
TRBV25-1,ASSENENTGELF
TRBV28,ASSLWDRGYEQY
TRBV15,ATSTGTADTQY